Below, 21 T cell receptor beta chains from the same sample are listed, as sequenced in a study of blood T cell repertoires in COVID-19. Some clones are missing from TCRdb's copy, which holds only in-frame ones; the method was immunoSEQ multiplex PCR. Among hundreds of thousands of clones listed, roughly nine tenths were seen once. The specimen was PBMCs or T cells enriched from blood (not recorded which). These receptors all come from a man in his thirties or forties who had recovered from COVID-19.

The rearrangement joins TRBV21-1 to TRBJ2-4; TRBD1, the table's D call, was not compared with the DNA. TRBV21-1 counts as a pseudogene. The CDR3 spans 16 residues. Written as DNA, the CDR3 is TGTGCCAGCAGCACCAGGACAGGCCGAGCCAAAAACATTCAGTACTTC. It encodes CASSTRTGRAKNIQYF.

The rearrangement uses TRBV3-1 (or the pseudogene TRBV3-2) and TRBJ1-1; 8 positions match TRBD1. Germline lookup yields CDR1 LGHDT and CDR2 YNNKEL (reference sequence). The trim removed 5 bases at V and 4 bases at J, leaving 6 bases unmatched. This CDR3 is built from 14 residues. The CDR3 bases are TGTGCCAGCAGCTCGGCAGGGGGCGTCACTGAAGCTTTCTTT. As protein: CASSSAGGVTEAFF.

This clone was seen just once. J is TRBJ1-5 and V is TRBV28, with 8 bases aligning to TRBD1. The CDR3 has 15 amino acids. The J segment lost 5 bases and the V segment lost 1 base, leaving 4 bases of the junction unmatched. CDR1 MDHEN and CDR2 SYDVKM come from the germline V gene. The CDR3 nucleotides read TGTGCCAGCAGTTTATTTGGACAGGGTTATCAGCCCCAGCATTTT. Protein sequence: CASSLFGQGYQPQHF.

V is TRBV10-3 and J is TRBJ2-2; 14 bases match TRBD2. Per germline, CDR1 ENHRY and CDR2 SYGVKD. The trim removed 4 bases at V and 7 bases at J, leaving 2 bases unmatched. The CDR3 contains 15 residues. For the CDR3, the DNA is TGTGCCATCAGTGGACTAGCGGGAGGGGTCGGGGAGCTGTTTTTT. This codes for CAISGLAGGVGELFF.

The rearrangement uses TRBV5-4 and TRBJ2-1, with D maybe TRBD2 (5 bases). The CDR3 length is 17 residues. Per the germline V gene, CDR1 is SGHNT and CDR2 is YYREEE (reference sequence). Deletions cut 0 bases from V and 0 bases from J, with 13 bases between. The CDR3 nucleotides read TGTGCCAGCAGCTTGGGACAAAGGACTTACTCCTACAATGAGCAGTTCTTC. As protein: CASSLGQRTYSYNEQFF.

The chain is built from TRBV28 and TRBJ2-1, with 9 bases lining up with TRBD1. V dropped 9 bases and J dropped 7; count of bases not matched to a gene: 10. This CDR3 has 14 amino acids. Per the germline V gene, CDR1 is MDHEN and CDR2 is SYDVKM. The CDR3, as DNA: TGTGCCAGTGCACCGGGACAGGGTATGAATGAGCAGTTCTTC. It is translated as CASAPGQGMNEQFF.

The V gene is TRBV29-1, the J gene TRBJ2-7, with 9 bases lining up with TRBD2. This CDR3 is built from 13 residues. Losses at the gene ends were 7 bases for V and 2 bases for J; bases not matched to a gene: 6. Germline V gives CDR1 SQVTM, CDR2 ANQGSEA. CDR3: CSATLAGPYEQYF. The CDR3 DNA sequence: TGCAGCGCCACGCTAGCGGGACCCTACGAGCAGTACTTC.

V and J are TRBV24-1 and TRBJ2-7; perhaps TRBD2 as D (6 bases). Between the trimmed V and J ends, which lost 3 bases and 5 bases, there was a span of 13 bases. The CDR3 extends over 14 amino acids. Germline lookup yields CDR1 KGHDR and CDR2 SFDVKD. The CDR3 here is CATSDPRELHEQYF. CDR3 nucleotides: TGTGCCACCAGTGATCCCCGGGAGCTCCACGAGCAGTACTTC.

The chain employs TRBV7-9 and TRBJ1-2, with TRBD1 matching over 8 bases. From germline, CDR1 is SEHNR and CDR2 FQNEAQ (reference sequence). Unmatched junction bases numbered 9, after V lost 5 bases and J lost 1 base. The CDR3 runs 16 residues. In DNA form, the CDR3 reads TGTGCCAGCAGCCCCCAGGGGACAGGTCTTAACTATGGCTACACCTTC. Translated, it gives CASSPQGTGLNYGYTF. The full variable domain, with the rest looked up from reference TRBV7-9 and TRBJ1-2, is DTGVSQNPRHKITKRGQNVTFRCDPISEHNRLYWYRQTLGQGPEFLTYFQNEAQLEKSRLLSDRFSAERPKGSFSTLEIQRTEQGDSAMYLCASSPQGTGLNYGYTFGSGTRLTVV.

The rearrangement joins TRBV2 to TRBJ2-1, with D perhaps matching TRBD2 (6 bases). V lost 6 bases to trimming and J lost 8 bases, with 8 bases between them. The CDR3 contains 11 residues. The germline CDR1 and CDR2 sequences are SNHLY and FYNNEI. CDR3 coding DNA: TGTGCCAGCAGCCGGAGGGATGAGCAGTTCTTC. Translated: CASSRRDEQFF.

This sequence joins TRBV2 and TRBJ1-5; unclear D gene. V was cut by 4 bases and J by 1 base, with 11 bases left in between. The CDR3 contains 15 residues. Germline V gene sequence: CDR1 SNHLY, CDR2 FYNNEI. The CDR3, as DNA: TGTGCCAGCAGTGTCATCCCGGGGAGCAATCAGCCCCAGCATTTT. This codes for CASSVIPGSNQPQHF. Filled out from reference TRBV2 and TRBJ1-5, the complete variable domain reads EPEVTQTPSHQVTQMGQEVILRCVPISNHLYFYWYRQILGQKVEFLVSFYNNEISEKSEIFDDQFSVERPDGSNFTLKIRSTKLEDSAMYFCASSVIPGSNQPQHFGDGTRLSIL.

V usage is TRBV10-2 and J usage is TRBJ2-7, with D perhaps TRBD2 (6 bases). CDR3 length: 14 residues. The V gene lost 4 bases and the J gene lost 0 bases, with 10 bases spanning the gap. Looked up from germline, CDR1 is WSHSY and CDR2 is SAAADI. The DNA of the CDR3 is TGCGCCAGCAGTGGGAGGAGGGACTCCTACGAGCAGTACTTC. Translated: CASSGRRDSYEQYF.

The chain combines TRBV5-1 with TRBJ1-1; 7 nucleotides align to TRBD1. Germline trimming cut 4 bases from V and 5 bases from J; bases unmatched to any gene: 8. Germline CDR1 reads SGHRS; CDR2 reads YFSETQ. The CDR3 loop spans 14 amino acids. In nucleotides, the CDR3 is TGCGCCAGCAGCACAGGGACAGAAGGGACTGAAGCTTTCTTT. The encoded protein is CASSTGTEGTEAFF. Based on the CDR3 plus reference TRBV5-1 and TRBJ1-1, the full variable domain is KAGVTQTPRYLIKTRGQQVTLSCSPISGHRSVSWYQQTPGQGLQFLFEYFSETQRNKGNFPGRFSGRQFSNSRSEMNVSTLELGDSALYLCASSTGTEGTEAFFGQGTRLTVV.

Only a few counts were recorded for this clone. This rearrangement joins TRBV6-5 to TRBJ1-1; the match to TRBD1 covers 7 bases. This CDR3 is built from 13 residues. Germline CDR1 reads MNHEY; CDR2 reads SVGAGI. Trimming at V came to 6 bases and at J to 6 bases, leaving 7 bases not matched to a gene. This CDR3 is CASRQGTFAEAFF. DNA of the CDR3: TGTGCCAGCAGACAGGGGACCTTCGCTGAAGCTTTCTTT.

This sequence joins TRBV7-3 and TRBJ2-2; tentative D call: TRBD2 (6 bases). CDR3 length equals 15 residues. Trimming removed 2 bases at V and 4 bases at J, with 11 bases between. CDR1 is SGHTA, CDR2 FQGTGA, per germline. CDR3 in amino acids: CASSLEAAGTGELFF. For the CDR3, the DNA is TGTGCCAGCAGCTTAGAGGCAGCGGGCACCGGGGAGCTGTTTTTT.

The rearrangement uses TRBV4-1 and TRBJ1-2; 9 nucleotides match TRBD1. J lost 4 bases, V lost 4 bases, and 7 bases had no gene match. CDR1 is MGHRA and CDR2 is YSYEKL in the germline V gene. CDR3 length: 15 residues. For the CDR3, the DNA is TGCGCCAGCAGCCGCGGACAGGGGATGGGCTATGGCTACACCTTC. It yields the protein CASSRGQGMGYGYTF.

The chain links TRBV2 to TRBJ1-5; D is undetermined. The germline V and J ends were trimmed by 5 bases and 4 bases, with 9 bases remaining between them. This CDR3 has 13 amino acids. Germline CDR1 SNHLY, CDR2 FYNNEI. The chain's CDR3 is CASSFSGNQPQHF. The CDR3 region has the DNA TGTGCCAGCAGTTTCTCCGGTAATCAGCCCCAGCATTTT.

The chain employs TRBV6-5 and TRBJ2-5; TRBD2 might be the D (5 bases). Per the germline V gene, CDR1 is MNHEY and CDR2 is SVGAGI. The CDR3 contains 15 residues. Trimming pared 6 bases from V and 4 bases from J, leaving 18 bases between. CDR3 nucleotide sequence: TGTGCCAGCAGCCCCAGGACTGCGCCTGGAGAGACCCAGTACTTC. Translating it yields CASSPRTAPGETQYF.

The V call is TRBV5-1, the J call TRBJ2-1; 9 bases agree with TRBD2. The germline V gene encodes CDR1 SGHRS and CDR2 YFSETQ. This CDR3 is built from 15 residues. Trimming at V came to 1 base and at J to 5 bases, leaving 4 bases not matched to a gene. The DNA of the CDR3 is TGCGCCAGCAGCTTGCTTAGCGGGAGTCACAATGAGCAGTTCTTC. Its translation is CASSLLSGSHNEQFF.

The gene calls are TRBV13 and TRBJ2-3; TRBD2 aligns across 7 bases. The CDR3 covers 16 residues. After removal of 0 bases from V and 4 bases from J, the junction contained 7 bases not matched to a gene. Germline CDR1 is PRHDT and CDR2 is FYEKMQ (reference sequence). DNA of the CDR3: TGTGCCAGCAGCTTAGGGAGCGGGAAAGCGGCAGATACGCAGTATTTT. Its protein product is CASSLGSGKAADTQYF.

The V call is TRBV7-9, the J call TRBJ1-4, with D possibly TRBD1 on 6 matching bases. Trimming took 5 bases from V and 4 from J, leaving 14 bases between them. CDR3 size: 15 residues. Germline lookup yields CDR1 SEHNR and CDR2 FQNEAQ (reference sequence). CDR3 nucleotide sequence: TGTGCCAGCAGCCTACAGGGACGAGTTAATGAAAAACTGTTTTTT. It is translated as CASSLQGRVNEKLFF.